Listed here are 16 T cell receptor beta chains from one sample, sequenced in a study of shared clonotypes between healthy human individuals. Only in-frame clones appear in the TCRdb table, and some are missing; sequencing was by immunoSEQ multiplex PCR. In the table there are about 2.3 million clones, 85% to 95% of which are singletons. Material: naive CD4+ T cells from PBMCs. Subset: CD45RA+ positively selected. The receptor source for this set is a man aged 18 to 35 in good health. Some clones in this sample may be carry-over from other donors' samples.

The CDR3 here is CAIEDRQNEQFF. CDR3 bases: TGTGCCATCGAGGACCGCCAGAATGAGCAGTTCTTC. The V gene is TRBV10-3, the J gene TRBJ2-1; no definite D call. The CDR3 extends over 12 amino acids. Trimming pared 8 bases from V and 7 bases from J, leaving 12 bases between. The germline gives CDR1 ENHRY, CDR2 SYGVKD.

The chain employs TRBV7-3 and TRBJ2-1; D not certain. The CDR3 has 16 amino acids. Germline-derived CDR1 and CDR2 are SGHTA and FQGTGA. V shed 2 bases and J shed 0 bases, with 11 bases lying between them. The CDR3 reads CASSLVGLSSYNEQFF. The DNA for the CDR3 is TGTGCCAGCAGCTTAGTAGGGTTAAGCTCCTACAATGAGCAGTTCTTC.

This chain uses TRBV7-9 with TRBJ2-3; TRBD2 aligns across 9 bases. Germline values: CDR1 SEHNR, CDR2 FQNEAQ (reference sequence). V was pared by 5 bases and J by 1 base, with 10 bases of the junction left unmatched. The CDR3 length is 17 residues. CDR3 nucleotide sequence: TGTGCCAGCAGCCCCCGCGGACTAGCGATAGGCACAGATACGCAGTATTTT. Translating gives CASSPRGLAIGTDTQYF. The full variable domain, rest sourced from reference TRBV7-9 and TRBJ2-3, is DTGVSQNPRHKITKRGQNVTFRCDPISEHNRLYWYRQTLGQGPEFLTYFQNEAQLEKSRLLSDRFSAERPKGSFSTLEIQRTEQGDSAMYLCASSPRGLAIGTDTQYFGPGTRLTVL.

Points on this clone: The sample contains more than one DNA sequence encoding this CDR3. The chain has TRBV9 and TRBJ1-3, with D possibly matching TRBD1 (5 bases). Trimming removed 0 bases at V and 1 base at J, with 8 bases between. This CDR3 contains 15 residues. CDR1 SGDLS and CDR2 YYNGEE come from the germline V gene. Here the CDR3 reads CASSVEGLSGNTIYF. The CDR3 DNA sequence: TGTGCCAGCAGCGTAGAGGGGTTATCTGGAAACACCATATATTTT.

DNA of the CDR3: TGTGCCAGCAGTTATAAGACAGGGGGCAATCAGCCCCAGCATTTT. This translates into CASSYKTGGNQPQHF. This chain connects TRBV7-2 to TRBJ1-5, with 8 nucleotides matching TRBD1. The V segment lost 6 bases and the J segment 2 bases; nucleotides outside the gene matches: 6. The CDR3 length is 15 residues. CDR1 SGHTA and CDR2 FQGNSA come from the germline V gene.

Of note for this clone: At the DNA level, this CDR3 is encoded by other sequences in the same sample as well. The chain couples TRBV7-2 to TRBJ2-7, with D unclear. The germline V gene encodes CDR1 SGHTA and CDR2 FQGNSA. The V end lost 2 bases, the J end lost 2 bases, and 4 bases lay between the germline ends. There are 12 residues in the CDR3. The CDR3 DNA reads as TGTGCCAGCAGCTTACAGACCTACGAGCAGTACTTC. Amino acid sequence: CASSLQTYEQYF.

The rearrangement uses TRBV19 and TRBJ1-1; D might be TRBD1 (6 bases). From germline, CDR1 is LNHDA and CDR2 SQIVND (reference sequence). Deletions cut 4 bases from V and 3 bases from J, with 15 bases between. This CDR3 has 15 amino acids. The DNA of the CDR3 is TGTGCCAGTAGTAGCCGGGGGGCGCAGGACACTGAAGCTTTCTTT. It encodes CASSSRGAQDTEAFF. The variable domain in full, with the rest retrieved from reference TRBV19 and TRBJ1-1, is DGGITQSPKYLFRKEGQNVTLSCEQNLNHDAMYWYRQDPGQGLRLIYYSQIVNDFQKGDIAEGYSVSREKKESFPLTVTSAQKNPTAFYLCASSSRGAQDTEAFFGQGTRLTVV.

This chain connects TRBV7-9 to TRBJ2-6, with D perhaps being TRBD1 or TRBD2 (5 bases each). The CDR3 runs 19 residues. V was trimmed by 5 bases and J by 0 bases, leaving 20 bases between them. Per the germline V gene, CDR1 is SEHNR and CDR2 is FQNEAQ (reference sequence). The CDR3 nucleotides are TGTGCCAGCAGCCCCCGGGGCACAATAGGACCCTCTGGGGCCAACGTCCTGACTTTC. Translation gives CASSPRGTIGPSGANVLTF.

V is TRBV2 and J is TRBJ2-1; D is perhaps TRBD1 or TRBD2 (5 bases each). CDR3 size: 16 residues. V was shortened by 2 bases and J by 6 bases, with 17 bases between the two germline ends. Germline-derived CDR1 and CDR2 are SNHLY and FYNNEI. For the CDR3, the DNA is TGTGCCAGCAGTGAAAAAGGGGACCCGGAGGTCAATGAGCAGTTCTTC. Protein sequence: CASSEKGDPEVNEQFF.

Turning to this clone: Within the sample, other DNA sequences also encode this same CDR3. V usage is TRBV5-1 and J usage is TRBJ1-1; TRBD1 is a possible D gene (6 bases). Germline-derived CDR1 and CDR2 are SGHRS and YFSETQ. V shed 4 bases and J shed 2 bases, with 12 bases lying between them. The CDR3 loop spans 14 amino acids. Here the CDR3 reads CASSPRTENTEAFF. The CDR3 coding sequence is TGCGCCAGCAGCCCCCGGACAGAAAACACTGAAGCTTTCTTT.

V is TRBV7-9 and J is TRBJ1-1; maybe TRBD1 (5 bases). Trimming left V 4 bases short and J 4 bases short, with 16 bases between. The CDR3 is 15 residues long. In germline, CDR1 is SEHNR, CDR2 FQNEAQ (reference sequence). CDR3 sequence: CASSSPKDRSTEAFF. Here the CDR3 DNA reads TGTGCCAGCAGCTCACCCAAAGACAGATCCACTGAAGCTTTCTTT.

Turning to this clone: The identical CDR3 is also encoded by other nucleotide sequences in the sample. This sequence joins TRBV11-3 and TRBJ2-1; TRBD1 aligns across 9 bases. V gave up 4 bases and J gave up 4 bases; unmatched junction bases: 5. In germline, CDR1 is SGHNT, CDR2 YENEEA. The CDR3 covers 15 residues. CDR3 region: CASSSAGTGYNEQFF. The CDR3 DNA reads TGTGCCAGCAGCTCAGCCGGGACAGGGTACAATGAGCAGTTCTTC.

The rearrangement joins TRBV10-3 to TRBJ1-5; a weak D match, TRBD1 (6 bases). V was cut by 5 bases and J by 4 bases, with 15 bases left in between. The CDR3 has 15 amino acids. Looked up from germline, CDR1 is ENHRY and CDR2 is SYGVKD. The CDR3 nucleotides are TGTGCCATCAGTTCCGGACAGTACAGTAATCAGCCCCAGCATTTT. Protein product: CAISSGQYSNQPQHF.

This clone was seen once. This chain uses TRBV28 with TRBJ2-7; the D call may be TRBD1 or TRBD2 (6 bases each). Germline V gives CDR1 MDHEN, CDR2 SYDVKM. CDR3 size: 15 residues. V was pared by 0 bases and J by 6 bases, with 15 bases between. The CDR3 DNA reads TGTGCCAGCAGTTTATGGAGAGTGGGGGGCAGCGAGCAGTACTTC. Residues: CASSLWRVGGSEQYF.

The chain has TRBV5-1 and TRBJ2-7, with 10 bases matching TRBD1. CDR1 SGHRS and CDR2 YFSETQ come from the germline V gene. Trimming removed 0 bases from V and 1 base from J; junction bases left unmatched: 7. This CDR3 comprises 17 residues. CDR3 region: CASSLASGTGASYEQYF. For the CDR3, the DNA is TGCGCCAGCAGCTTGGCATCCGGGACAGGGGCTTCCTACGAGCAGTACTTC.

V gene TRBV6-5 combines with J gene TRBJ2-4; 9 bases line up with TRBD2. CDR1 and CDR2 from the germline V gene are MNHEY and SVGAGI. This CDR3 contains 16 residues. Trimming cost V 2 bases and J 1 base; bases outside gene matches: 3. The CDR3 DNA reads as TGTGCCAGCAGTTACGCCAGCGGGAGGGCCAAAAACATTCAGTACTTC. This encodes CASSYASGRAKNIQYF.